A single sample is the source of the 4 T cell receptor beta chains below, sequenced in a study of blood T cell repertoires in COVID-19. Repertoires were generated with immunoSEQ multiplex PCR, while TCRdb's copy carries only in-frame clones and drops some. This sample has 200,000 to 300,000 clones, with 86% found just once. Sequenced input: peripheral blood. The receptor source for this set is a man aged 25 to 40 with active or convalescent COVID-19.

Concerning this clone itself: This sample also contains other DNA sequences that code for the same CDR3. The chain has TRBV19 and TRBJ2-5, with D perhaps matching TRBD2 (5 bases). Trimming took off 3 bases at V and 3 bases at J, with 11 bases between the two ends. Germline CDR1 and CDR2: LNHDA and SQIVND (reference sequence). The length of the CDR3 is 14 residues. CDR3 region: CASSISGEKETQYF. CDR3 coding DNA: TGTGCCAGTAGTATCTCCGGGGAGAAAGAGACCCAGTACTTC.

CDR3 coding DNA: TGTGCCAGTAGTGACCGGGACAGGCCATACGAGCAGTACTTC. Its translation: CASSDRDRPYEQYF. The chain couples TRBV19 to TRBJ2-7, with 8 bases fitting TRBD1. Germline V gene sequence: CDR1 LNHDA, CDR2 SQIVND (reference sequence). After removal of 5 bases from V and 4 bases from J, the junction contained 7 bases not matched to a gene. CDR3 length: 14 residues.

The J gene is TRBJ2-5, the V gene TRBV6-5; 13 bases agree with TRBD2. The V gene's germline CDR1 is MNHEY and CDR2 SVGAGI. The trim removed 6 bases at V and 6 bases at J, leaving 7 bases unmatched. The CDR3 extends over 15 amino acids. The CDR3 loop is CASRPTSGGSKTQYF. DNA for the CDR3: TGTGCCAGCAGACCGACTAGCGGGGGGTCCAAGACCCAGTACTTC.

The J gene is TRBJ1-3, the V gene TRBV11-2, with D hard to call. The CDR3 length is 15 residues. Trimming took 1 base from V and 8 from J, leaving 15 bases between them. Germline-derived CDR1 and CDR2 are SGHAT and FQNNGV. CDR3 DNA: TGTGCCAGCAGCTTAGTCGGAGGCCTTACGGACACCATATATTTT. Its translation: CASSLVGGLTDTIYF.